The rows below give T cell receptor beta chains drawn from one sample of a study of OX40 agonist ivuxolimab in advanced cancers. Here immunoSEQ multiplex PCR was the method, and the copy in TCRdb shows in-frame clones only, minus some. The table includes 60,000 to 70,000 clones, 85% to 90% detected once. The specimen was CD4+ or CD8+ T cells sorted from blood, collected in a trial of the OX40 agonist ivuxolimab. These receptors all come from an adult with an advanced solid tumor such as melanoma, head and neck, liver or kidney cancer. Both conserved end residues are trimmed from each CDR3.

j_call v_call cdr3_aa
TRBJ2-7 TRBV11-2 ASSSPWIAGASYEQY
TRBJ1-6 TRBV2 ASSVESNSPLH
TRBJ2-2 TRBV2 ASSEDRWGLNAGELF
TRBJ2-1 TRBV4-2 ASSRVETGSYNEQF
TRBJ2-3 TRBV14 ASSQRRGTSTDTQY
TRBJ2-5 TRBV14 ASSQAGRSSETQY
TRBJ2-7 TRBV7-2 ASSLGPLNEQY
TRBJ1-2 TRBV11-2 ASARGQGYGYT
TRBJ2-6 TRBV4-1 ASRQGTRSTGANVLT
TRBJ2-1 TRBV2 ASSVTSVGNEQF
TRBJ2-7 TRBV6-4 ARTLAGGSYEQY
TRBJ2-3 TRBV27 ASSFPSTDTQY
TRBJ2-1 TRBV6-1 ASSETGQSYNEQF
TRBJ2-5 TRBV28 ASRETGTIQETQY
TRBJ1-6 TRBV4-2 ASSQDPQVGYNSPLH
TRBJ1-2 TRBV7-2 ASSFRSEINYGYT
TRBJ1-6 TRBV18 ASSEGGQGLNSPLH
TRBJ2-6 TRBV15 ATSSGRSSGANVLT
TRBJ2-5 TRBV7-2 ASSLFEAETQY
TRBJ2-2 TRBV28 ASSLPGGGVGYIGELF
TRBJ2-5 TRBV5-1 ASSSGRRQTTQY
TRBJ2-7 TRBV18 ASSEMTDSYEQY
TRBJ2-5 TRBV27 ASSSQETQY
TRBJ2-5 TRBV18 ASSPVDRGVETQY
TRBJ2-3 TRBV11-3 ASSFGQVADTQY
TRBJ1-4 TRBV19 ASSILGTGDEKLF
TRBJ2-7 TRBV7-6 ASSSRQGDFEQY
TRBJ2-3 TRBV5-1 ASSLGPETQY
TRBJ1-4 TRBV18 ASSGPGQDATNEKLF
TRBJ1-4 TRBV6-5 ASSWTDGATNEKLF
TRBJ1-2 TRBV19 ASRDDRVSDGYT
TRBJ1-5 TRBV4-1 ASSQEPPQGSLQPQH
TRBJ2-3 TRBV6-5 ASRRGGGTDTQY
TRBJ1-2 TRBV7-2 ASSLVTGGASNYGYT
TRBJ1-3 TRBV28 ASWRGRRFSGNTIY
TRBJ2-7 TRBV20-1 SARGLREQY
TRBJ1-2 TRBV19 ASSMDGGPGYT
TRBJ2-7 TRBV28 ASRTGAYTYEQY
TRBJ1-1 TRBV7-9 ASSRVPNTEAF
TRBJ2-7 TRBV19 ASSFSPGRYEQY
TRBJ2-1 TRBV2 ASKGGPLDEQF
TRBJ1-6 TRBV9 ASSITGDVGSPLH
TRBJ2-3 TRBV18 ASSPGGDRDTQY
TRBJ1-1 TRBV5-1 ASSLGRAMNTEAF